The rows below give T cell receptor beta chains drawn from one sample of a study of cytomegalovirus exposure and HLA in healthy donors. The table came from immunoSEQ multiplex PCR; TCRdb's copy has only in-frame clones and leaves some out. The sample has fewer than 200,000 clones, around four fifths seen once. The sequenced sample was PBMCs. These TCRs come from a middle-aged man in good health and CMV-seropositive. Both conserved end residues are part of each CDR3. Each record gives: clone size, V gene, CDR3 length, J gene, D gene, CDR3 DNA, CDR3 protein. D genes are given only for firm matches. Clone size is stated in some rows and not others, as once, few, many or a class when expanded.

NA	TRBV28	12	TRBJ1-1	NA	TGTGCCAGCAGGGACAGTTTCACTGAAGCTTTCTTT	CASRDSFTEAFF
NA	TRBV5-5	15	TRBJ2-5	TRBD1	TGTGCCAGCAGCTTGGGTCAGGGGGCGCAAGAGACCCAGTACTTC	CASSLGQGAQETQYF
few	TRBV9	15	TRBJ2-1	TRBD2	TGTGCCAGCAGCGTACCGGGAGGAAGTCGGAATGAGCAGTTCTTC	CASSVPGGSRNEQFF
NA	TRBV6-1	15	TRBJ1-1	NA	TGTGCCAGCAGACGGAAAGATAGGGGTGGCACTGAAGCTTTCTTT	CASRRKDRGGTEAFF
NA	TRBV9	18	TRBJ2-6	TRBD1	TGTGCCAGCAGCGTATGGACAGGGGAAACTGCTGGGGCCAATGTCCTGACTTTC	CASSVWTGETAGANVLTF
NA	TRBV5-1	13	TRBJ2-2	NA	TGCGCCAGCAGCTCCACAGTCACCGGGGAGCTGTTTTTT	CASSSTVTGELFF
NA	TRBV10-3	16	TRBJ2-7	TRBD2	TGTGCCATCAGCGCCTCTAGCGGGAGGTCGACCTACGAGCAGTACTTC	CAISASSGRSTYEQYF
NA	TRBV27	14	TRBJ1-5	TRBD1	TGTGCCAGCAGACCGCAGGGGGGCAATCAGCCCCAGCATTTT	CASRPQGGNQPQHF
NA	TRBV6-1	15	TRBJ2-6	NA	TGTGCCAGCAGTGCAGACAGCTCTGGGGCCAACGTCCTGACTTTC	CASSADSSGANVLTF
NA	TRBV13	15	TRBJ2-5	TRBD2	TGTGCCAGCAGCCGCAGACTAGCGGGCCGGGAGACCCAGTACTTC	CASSRRLAGRETQYF
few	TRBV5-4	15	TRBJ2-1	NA	TGTGCCAGCAGCTTGAAACTAGCAGATTACAATGAGCAGTTCTTC	CASSLKLADYNEQFF
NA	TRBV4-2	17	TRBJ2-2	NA	TGTGCCAGCAGCCAAGATGGGGCCAGGGCGGCGACCGGGGAGCTGTTTTTT	CASSQDGARAATGELFF
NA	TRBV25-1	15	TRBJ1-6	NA	TGTGCCAGCAGTGAACCTACAGGGACCGGATCACCCCTCCACTTT	CASSEPTGTGSPLHF
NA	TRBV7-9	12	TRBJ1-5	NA	TGTGCCAGCAGCTTAGGTGCGCAGCCCCAGCATTTT	CASSLGAQPQHF
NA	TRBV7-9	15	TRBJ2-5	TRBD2	TGTGCCAGCAGCCCATTCGGGACTAGCGGGAAGACCCAGTACTTC	CASSPFGTSGKTQYF
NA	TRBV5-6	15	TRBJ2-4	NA	TGTGCCAGCACCACTTTAGGACTAGCCAAAAACATTCAGTACTTC	CASTTLGLAKNIQYF
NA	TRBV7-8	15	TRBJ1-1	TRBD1	TGTGCCAGCAGCCCACAGGGGGGAATGAACACTGAAGCTTTCTTT	CASSPQGGMNTEAFF
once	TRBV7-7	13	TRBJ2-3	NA	TGTGCCAGCAGCTTAAGTCAGACAGATACGCAGTATTTT	CASSLSQTDTQYF
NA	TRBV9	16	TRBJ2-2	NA	TGTGCCAGCAGCCGAGGTGGGAGCGGCTTCCCCGGGGAGCTGTTTTTT	CASSRGGSGFPGELFF
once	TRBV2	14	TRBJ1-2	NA	TGTGCCAGCAGTGAACAGGGGCTAGTCTATGGCTACACCTTC	CASSEQGLVYGYTF
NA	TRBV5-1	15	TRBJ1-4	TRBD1	TGCGCCAGCAGCTCACAGGGGGCGGGGGATGAAAAACTGTTTTTT	CASSSQGAGDEKLFF
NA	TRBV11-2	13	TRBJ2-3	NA	TGTGCCAGCAGCTTAGCAGGGGCAGATACGCAGTATTTT	CASSLAGADTQYF
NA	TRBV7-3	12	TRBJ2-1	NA	TGTGCCAGCAGCATGGCAGATACTGAGCAGTTCTTC	CASSMADTEQFF
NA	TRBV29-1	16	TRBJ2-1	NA	TGCAGCGTGATAAGCAACACAGGTTCCGTCGAGTGGTGGCAGTTCTTC	CSVISNTGSVEWWQFF
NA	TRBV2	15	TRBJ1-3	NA	TGTGCCAGCGTAAACAGTTTTAGCTCTGGAAACACCATATATTTT	CASVNSFSSGNTIYF
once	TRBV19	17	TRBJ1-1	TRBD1	TGTGCCAGTAGTACGGACAGGGAAGGGCCTATGAACACTGAAGCTTTCTTT	CASSTDREGPMNTEAFF
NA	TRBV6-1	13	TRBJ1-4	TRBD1	TGTGCCAGCCACAGGGGCAATAATGAAAAACTGTTTTTT	CASHRGNNEKLFF
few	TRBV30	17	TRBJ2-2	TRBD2	TGTGCCTGGAGCGGCCGGACTAGCGGGAGGTCCACCGGGGAGCTGTTTTTT	CAWSGRTSGRSTGELFF
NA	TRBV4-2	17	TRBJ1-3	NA	TGTGCCAGCAGCCAAGTGCAAGAGTCCCTCTCTGGAAACACCATATATTTT	CASSQVQESLSGNTIYF
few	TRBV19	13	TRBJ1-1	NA	TGTGCCAGTAGTATAACGGGGAACACTGAAGCTTTCTTT	CASSITGNTEAFF
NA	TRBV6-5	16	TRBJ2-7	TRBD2	TGTGCCAGCAGTTACCCTTCGCTAGCGGAGACCTACGAGCAGTACTTC	CASSYPSLAETYEQYF
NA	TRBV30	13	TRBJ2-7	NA	TGTGCCTGGAACCAAGGGGGGGCGAGGGAGCAGTACTTC	CAWNQGGAREQYF
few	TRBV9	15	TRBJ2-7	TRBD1	TGTGCCAGCAGCGTAGGGCAGGGGGCTAGTAGCGAGCAGTACTTC	CASSVGQGASSEQYF
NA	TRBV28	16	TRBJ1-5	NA	TGTGCCAGCAGTTTATCCCCTTTTGCAGGCAATCAGCCCCAGCATTTT	CASSLSPFAGNQPQHF
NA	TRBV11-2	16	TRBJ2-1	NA	TGTGCCAGCAGCTCCCCCGGCGGAGCGGTTCGGAGTGAGCAGTTCTTC	CASSSPGGAVRSEQFF
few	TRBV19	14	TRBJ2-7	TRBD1	TGTGCCAGTAGTCCCTTGACAGGGTCCTACGAGCAGTACTTC	CASSPLTGSYEQYF
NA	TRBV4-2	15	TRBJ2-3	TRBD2	TGTGCCAGCAGCCAAGATCTAGCGGGAGCGGATACGCAGTATTTT	CASSQDLAGADTQYF
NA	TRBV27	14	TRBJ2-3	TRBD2	TGTGCCACGGCACTAGCGGGAGGATCAGATACGCAGTATTTT	CATALAGGSDTQYF
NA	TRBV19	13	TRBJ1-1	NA	TGTGCCAGTACCTCCGACAGACCCACTGAAGCTTTCTTT	CASTSDRPTEAFF
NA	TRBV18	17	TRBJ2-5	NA	TGTGCCAGCTCACCAGGTCGTTCTGGACAGCTTCAAGAGACCCAGTACTTC	CASSPGRSGQLQETQYF
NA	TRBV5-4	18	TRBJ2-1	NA	TGTGCCAGCAGCTTGGCGAGGCTAGCAGGCGTGTTATACAATGAGCAGTTCTTC	CASSLARLAGVLYNEQFF
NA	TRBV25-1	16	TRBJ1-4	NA	TGTGCCAGCAGTCCCCAATGGGAGGTGGGCGGTGAAAAACTGTTTTTT	CASSPQWEVGGEKLFF
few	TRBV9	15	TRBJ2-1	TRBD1	TGTGCCAGCAGCGTTCTTCAGAGGGGGCTCGATGAGCAGTTCTTC	CASSVLQRGLDEQFF